The rows below give T cell receptor beta chains drawn from one sample of a study of cytomegalovirus exposure and HLA in healthy donors. Clones were sequenced by immunoSEQ multiplex PCR, and TCRdb holds only the in-frame ones, with some missing. The sample gives roughly 150,000 clones, roughly 75% of which show up once; over 9% is in the top ten. Specimen: PBMCs. Receptor source: a man between 18 and 35 years old in good health and CMV-seropositive. Both conserved end residues are part of each CDR3. D genes are given only for firm matches. The size field is filled for only some rows; it gives once, few, many or a size class.

D gene: TRBD1
clone size: -
J gene: TRBJ1-1
V gene: TRBV7-3
CDR3 protein: CASSRGTVDNAEAFF
CDR3 DNA: TGTGCCAGCAGCCGAGGGACAGTCGATAACGCTGAAGCTTTCTTT

D gene: TRBD1
clone size: -
J gene: TRBJ1-2
V gene: TRBV25-1
CDR3 protein: CASRGQGIYGYTF
CDR3 DNA: TGTGCCAGCCGAGGACAGGGGATCTATGGCTACACCTTC

D gene: -
clone size: -
J gene: TRBJ2-4
V gene: TRBV27
CDR3 protein: CASSLTTPGPKNIQYF
CDR3 DNA: TGTGCCAGCAGTTTAACGACCCCGGGTCCCAAAAACATTCAGTACTTC

D gene: -
clone size: -
J gene: TRBJ1-5
V gene: TRBV28
CDR3 protein: CASSFTLYSNQPQHF
CDR3 DNA: TGTGCCAGCAGTTTCACCCTCTATAGCAATCAGCCCCAGCATTTT

D gene: TRBD1
clone size: -
J gene: TRBJ1-1
V gene: TRBV19
CDR3 protein: CASSIREGARTEAFF
CDR3 DNA: TGTGCCAGTAGTATTCGCGAGGGGGCAAGGACTGAAGCTTTCTTT

D gene: -
clone size: -
J gene: TRBJ2-1
V gene: TRBV4-2
CDR3 protein: CASSIRVAAGGDEQFF
CDR3 DNA: TGTGCCAGCAGCATTAGGGTTGCCGCCGGGGGAGATGAGCAGTTCTTC

D gene: -
clone size: -
J gene: TRBJ1-1
V gene: TRBV18
CDR3 protein: CASSTSTANTEAFF
CDR3 DNA: TGTGCCAGCTCAACCAGTACAGCGAACACTGAAGCTTTCTTT

D gene: TRBD1
clone size: -
J gene: TRBJ1-1
V gene: TRBV6-4
CDR3 protein: CASSPGTGHDQGEAFF
CDR3 DNA: TGTGCCAGCAGTCCTGGGACAGGGCACGACCAGGGTGAAGCTTTCTTT

D gene: -
clone size: few
J gene: TRBJ2-7
V gene: TRBV25-1
CDR3 protein: CASTFSYEQYF
CDR3 DNA: TGTGCCAGCACCTTCTCCTACGAGCAGTACTTC

D gene: -
clone size: few
J gene: TRBJ2-7
V gene: TRBV4-2
CDR3 protein: CASSQDSASFYEQYF
CDR3 DNA: TGTGCCAGCAGCCAAGATTCCGCGTCTTTCTACGAGCAGTACTTC

D gene: -
clone size: -
J gene: TRBJ2-7
V gene: TRBV9
CDR3 protein: CASSVSSENEQYF
CDR3 DNA: TGTGCCAGCAGCGTCTCTAGCGAAAACGAGCAGTACTTC

D gene: TRBD1
clone size: -
J gene: TRBJ1-2
V gene: TRBV6-1
CDR3 protein: CASSRQGLEYGYTF
CDR3 DNA: TGTGCCAGCAGTCGACAGGGGCTTGAATATGGCTACACCTTC

D gene: -
clone size: few
J gene: TRBJ1-3
V gene: TRBV7-2
CDR3 protein: CASSFWARNTIYF
CDR3 DNA: TGTGCCAGCAGCTTTTGGGCAAGGAACACCATATATTTT

D gene: -
clone size: -
J gene: TRBJ2-7
V gene: TRBV5-6
CDR3 protein: CASSLAPSASYEQYF
CDR3 DNA: TGTGCCAGCAGCTTGGCCCCCAGCGCATCCTACGAGCAGTACTTC

D gene: -
clone size: -
J gene: TRBJ2-1
V gene: TRBV7-3
CDR3 protein: CASSLTIGVYNEQFF
CDR3 DNA: TGTGCCAGCAGCTTAACGATAGGGGTCTACAATGAGCAGTTCTTC